This TCR beta chain was observed in a study of T cell responses to AZD1222 COVID-19 vaccine. This CDR3 spans 14 amino acids. The germline V gene has CDR1 SGHRS and CDR2 YFSETQ. V was clipped by 2 bases and J by 4 bases; unmatched bases: 5. Repertoires were generated with immunoSEQ multiplex PCR, while TCRdb's copy carries only in-frame clones and drops some. Of roughly 180,000 clones listed, approximately 91% are singletons. This TCR derives from an adult who received the AZD1222 COVID-19 vaccine. Sequencing was performed on peripheral blood, taken 28 days after the second AZD1222 dose. The J gene is TRBJ2-5, the V gene TRBV5-1, with TRBD1 identical over 7 bases. CDR3 in amino acids: CASSLKTGRETQYF. CDR3 in DNA: TGCGCCAGCAGCTTAAAGACAGGGCGAGAGACCCAGTACTTC.